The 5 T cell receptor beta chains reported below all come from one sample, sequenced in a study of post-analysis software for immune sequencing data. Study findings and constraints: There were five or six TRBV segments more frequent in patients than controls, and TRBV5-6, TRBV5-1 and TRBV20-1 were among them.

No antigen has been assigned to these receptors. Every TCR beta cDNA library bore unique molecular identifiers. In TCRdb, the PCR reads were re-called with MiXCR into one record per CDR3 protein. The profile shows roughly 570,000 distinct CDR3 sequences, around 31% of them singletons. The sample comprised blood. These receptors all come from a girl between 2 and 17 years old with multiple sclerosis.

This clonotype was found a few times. The CDR3 sequence is CASSFKGGEETQYF. Written as DNA, the CDR3 is TGCGCCAGCAGCTTTAAGGGGGGCGAAGAGACCCAGTACTTC. The V gene is TRBV5-1, the J gene TRBJ2-5; D tentatively reads TRBD1 or TRBD2 (6 bases each). Trimming removed 2 bases from V and 3 bases from J, with 11 bases in between. Looked up from germline, CDR1 is SGHRS and CDR2 is YFSETQ. The CDR3 is 14 amino acids.

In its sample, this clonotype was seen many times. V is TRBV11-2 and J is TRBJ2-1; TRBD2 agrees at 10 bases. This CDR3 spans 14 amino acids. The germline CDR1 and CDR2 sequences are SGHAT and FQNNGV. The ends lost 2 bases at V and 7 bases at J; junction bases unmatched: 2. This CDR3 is CASSLTTSGNEQFF. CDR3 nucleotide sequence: TGTGCCAGCAGCTTAACGACTAGCGGGAATGAGCAGTTCTTC.

For the CDR3, the DNA is TGCGCCAGCAGCTTTGATACAGGGGACGAGACCCAGTACTTC. Translating it yields CASSFDTGDETQYF. The chain couples TRBV5-1 to TRBJ2-5, with 7 bases aligning to TRBD1. With 2 bases clipped from V and 5 bases from J, the junction kept 6 bases outside the gene matches. The CDR3 is 14 residues long. Germline assignment: CDR1 SGHRS and CDR2 YFSETQ.

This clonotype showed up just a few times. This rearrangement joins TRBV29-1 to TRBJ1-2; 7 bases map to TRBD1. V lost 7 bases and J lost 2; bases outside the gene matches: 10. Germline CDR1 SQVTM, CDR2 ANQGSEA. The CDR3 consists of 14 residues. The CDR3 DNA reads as TGCAGCGCCTCGGGACAGCTTGCAAACTATGGCTACACCTTC. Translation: CSASGQLANYGYTF.

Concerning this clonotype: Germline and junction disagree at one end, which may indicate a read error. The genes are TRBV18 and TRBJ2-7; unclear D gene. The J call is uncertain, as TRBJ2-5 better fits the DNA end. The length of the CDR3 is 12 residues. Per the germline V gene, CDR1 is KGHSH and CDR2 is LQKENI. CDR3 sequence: CAGSPTGETQYF. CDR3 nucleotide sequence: TGTGCCGGCTCACCAACGGGAGAGACCCAGTACTTC.